Listed here are 20 T cell receptor beta chains from one sample, sequenced in a study of blood T cell repertoires in COVID-19. Sequenced by immunoSEQ multiplex PCR; TCRdb stores in-frame clones only, minus some. The sample lists roughly 220,000 clones, roughly 80% occurring once. The sample taken for sequencing was peripheral blood. Source of these receptors: a woman older than 75 with COVID-19, enrolled during active disease.

The V gene is TRBV3-1 (or the pseudogene TRBV3-2), the J gene TRBJ2-1; maybe TRBD2 (5 bases). CDR3 size: 15 residues. The germline gives CDR1 LGHDT, CDR2 YNNKEL (reference sequence). The V and J ends lost 4 bases and 0 bases respectively, with 10 bases between them. Here the CDR3 reads CASSLSDSSYNEQFF. The CDR3 DNA sequence: TGTGCCAGCAGCCTTAGCGATAGCTCCTACAATGAGCAGTTCTTC.

This chain uses TRBV9 with TRBJ2-7; D is possibly TRBD2 (6 bases). The length of the CDR3 is 14 residues. Germline lookup yields CDR1 SGDLS and CDR2 YYNGEE. V shed 0 bases and J shed 7 bases, with 14 bases lying between them. The DNA of the CDR3 is TGTGCCAGCAGCGTAGATGGCGGGGCGGGGGAGCAGTACTTC. Its translation is CASSVDGGAGEQYF.

The chain has TRBV28 and TRBJ1-5; maybe TRBD1 (6 bases). Trimming removed 7 bases at V and 12 bases at J, with 19 bases between. The CDR3 spans 13 residues. Germline values: CDR1 MDHEN, CDR2 SYDVKM. The chain's CDR3 is CASTNSGGQGQHF. In DNA, the CDR3 is TGTGCCAGCACTAACTCCGGGGGGCAAGGCCAGCATTTT.

The V and J genes are TRBV4-2 and TRBJ2-1; D remains unclear. Germline assignment: CDR1 LGHNA and CDR2 YNFKEQ. The CDR3 extends over 15 amino acids. V dropped 1 base and J dropped 4 bases, with 11 bases sitting between them. The CDR3 DNA is TGTGCCAGCAGCCAAGGACCCCCGGAGTACAATGAGCAGTTCTTC. As protein: CASSQGPPEYNEQFF.

This clone was found a few times. This sequence joins TRBV7-2 and TRBJ1-5; 9 bases align to TRBD1. Unmatched junction bases numbered 3, after V lost 3 bases and J lost 9 bases. The germline gives CDR1 SGHTA, CDR2 FQGNSA. The CDR3 has 13 amino acids. The CDR3 region is CASSLGQGTPQHF. In DNA form, the CDR3 reads TGTGCCAGCAGCTTGGGACAGGGAACGCCCCAGCATTTT.

This chain links TRBV6-6 with TRBJ1-1; D is uncertain. Trimming took off 6 bases at V and 5 bases at J, with 10 bases between the two ends. Germline CDR1 reads MNHNY; CDR2 reads SVGAGI (reference sequence). The CDR3 contains 12 residues. The CDR3 DNA reads TGTGCCAGCAGCCCGGGTGGGACTGAAGCTTTCTTT. Protein sequence: CASSPGGTEAFF.

The rearrangement joins TRBV29-1 to TRBJ1-4; 7 bases line up with TRBD1. V lost 7 bases to trimming and J lost 1 base; unmatched junction nucleotides: 6. CDR1 and CDR2 (germline): SQVTM, ANQGSEA. The CDR3 is 14 residues long. In DNA, the CDR3 is TGCAGCGGAAGACAGGGCGGAACTAATGAAAAACTGTTTTTT. Its translation is CSGRQGGTNEKLFF.

The chain couples TRBV7-8 to TRBJ1-4; D is ambiguous. CDR1 is SGHVS and CDR2 is FQNEAQ in the germline V gene. Trimming cost V 5 bases and J 5 bases, with 12 bases left between them. The CDR3 runs 14 residues. The CDR3 is CASSHYAANEKLFF. CDR3 DNA: TGTGCCAGCAGCCACTATGCGGCAAATGAAAAACTGTTTTTT.

This CDR3 reads CASSLASGITDTQYF. The CDR3 region has the DNA TGTGCCAGCTCATTAGCTAGCGGAATCACAGATACGCAGTATTTT. This chain connects TRBV18 to TRBJ2-3, with 7 nucleotides matching TRBD2. CDR1 is KGHSH and CDR2 is LQKENI in the germline V gene. With 5 bases clipped from V and 2 bases from J, the junction kept 7 bases outside the gene matches. The CDR3 has 15 residues.

V usage is TRBV6-5 and J usage is TRBJ1-1; D ambiguous. V dropped 7 bases and J dropped 11 bases, with 17 bases sitting between them. CDR3 length: 12 residues. Looked up from germline, CDR1 is MNHEY and CDR2 is SVGAGI. The CDR3 loop reads CASTISTVRAFF. DNA of the CDR3: TGTGCCAGCACCATTTCTACAGTTCGTGCTTTCTTT.

The V gene is TRBV30, the J gene TRBJ2-5, with a weak D call TRBD2 (5 bases). Trimming stripped 1 base from V and 5 bases from J, with 11 bases between. The CDR3 length is 13 residues. CDR1 and CDR2 (germline): GTSNPN, SVGIG (reference sequence). CDR3 nucleotides: TGTGCCTGGAGTGGAGGACTCGGTGAGACCCAGTACTTC. Its translation is CAWSGGLGETQYF.

The V call is TRBV4-1, the J call TRBJ2-3, with a possible D match to TRBD2 (6 bases). The CDR3 is 14 amino acids. V shed 1 base and J shed 6 bases, with 11 bases lying between them. CDR1 and CDR2 from the germline V gene are MGHRA and YSYEKL. The CDR3 bases are TGCGCCAGCAGCCAAGGGGACTTTAGGGATACGCAGTATTTT. It is translated as CASSQGDFRDTQYF.

Here the CDR3 reads CATSDSGGGTSNEQFF. In nucleotides, the CDR3 is TGTGCCACCAGTGACTCCGGTGGGGGGACGAGCAATGAGCAGTTCTTC. This chain uses TRBV24-1 with TRBJ2-1; a possible D gene is TRBD2 (6 bases). Trimming pared 4 bases from V and 6 bases from J, leaving 18 bases between. This CDR3 comprises 16 residues. In germline, CDR1 is KGHDR, CDR2 SFDVKD.

The V and J genes are TRBV29-1 and TRBJ1-1; 7 positions match TRBD1. The CDR3 totals 13 residues. J was trimmed by 1 base and V by 7 bases; bases with no gene match: 6. Germline loops: CDR1 SQVTM, CDR2 ANQGSEA. CDR3 nucleotides: TGCAGCGCGCAATGGGACAGGAACACTGAAGCTTTCTTT. Encoded protein: CSAQWDRNTEAFF.

The chain uses TRBV4-1 and TRBJ2-3, with D perhaps TRBD2 (6 bases). The CDR3 runs to 15 residues. Germline CDR1 and CDR2: MGHRA and YSYEKL. The V and J ends lost 4 bases and 2 bases respectively, with 13 bases between them. CDR3: CASSPFGGVTDTQYF. In DNA, the CDR3 is TGCGCCAGCAGCCCTTTTGGCGGGGTCACAGATACGCAGTATTTT.

The V and J genes are TRBV6-5 and TRBJ1-2; 12 bases map to TRBD1. From germline, CDR1 is MNHEY and CDR2 SVGAGI. The CDR3 consists of 14 residues. Trimming took 5 bases from V and 8 from J; bases not matched to a gene: 6. Here the CDR3 reads CASSPSGTGGGYTF. For the CDR3, the DNA is TGTGCCAGCAGTCCCTCCGGGACAGGGGGCGGCTACACCTTC.

This chain links TRBV3-1 (or the pseudogene TRBV3-2) with TRBJ2-3; 7 bases are a match to TRBD2. The CDR3 totals 15 residues. The ends lost 7 bases at V and 0 bases at J; junction bases unmatched: 7. Per the germline V gene, CDR1 is LGHDT and CDR2 is YNNKEL (reference sequence). CDR3 DNA sequence: TGTGCCAGCACCCCGACTAGCTTCAGCACAGATACGCAGTATTTT. Its protein product is CASTPTSFSTDTQYF.

This chain joins TRBV19 and TRBJ1-1; 11 bases fit TRBD1. The CDR3 sequence is 14 residues long. The V segment lost 5 bases and the J segment 3 bases; nucleotides outside the gene matches: 2. Germline CDR1 is LNHDA and CDR2 is SQIVND (reference sequence). CDR3 amino acids: CASSGTGGHTEAFF. For the CDR3, the DNA is TGTGCCAGTAGTGGGACAGGGGGGCACACTGAAGCTTTCTTT.

The chain employs TRBV19 and TRBJ1-5; tentative D call: TRBD1 (6 bases). V gave up 5 bases and J gave up 8 bases, with 28 bases separating them. CDR3 size: 18 residues. The V gene's germline CDR1 is LNHDA and CDR2 SQIVND (reference sequence). CDR3 sequence (DNA): TGTGCCAGTAGTTTGCCCCGTAAATCGGACAGCTTCCCTGAGCCCCAGCATTTT. This encodes CASSLPRKSDSFPEPQHF.

This sequence joins TRBV29-1 and TRBJ2-5; TRBD2 is a possible D gene (5 bases). This CDR3 has 13 amino acids. V gave up 4 bases and J gave up 4 bases, with 13 bases separating them. Germline CDR1 is SQVTM and CDR2 is ANQGSEA. Written as DNA, the CDR3 is TGCAGCGTTGGGATTAGCGATATAGAGACCCAGTACTTC. Translated, it gives CSVGISDIETQYF.